This T cell receptor beta chain derives from a study of blood T cell repertoires in COVID-19. Overall study: The cDNA or gDNA used as material had been derived from T cells, B-cell-depleted T cells, or PBMCs.

This clone was seen once. In the study's own analysis: By means of reference gene primer amplification, nucleated cell counts were estimated. The protocol was immunoSEQ multiplex PCR, while the TCRdb copy is restricted to in-frame clones and leaves out a portion. The V and J calls and the clone size are those of that table, but D and trimming were determined from the DNA. The sample consists of 200,000 to 250,000 clones, around 90% of them appearing once. Participants were aged about 18 to 89 years from 20 to 30 US areas. In the 2 weeks before study entry, exposed participants met a COVID-19 case, which was PCR-confirmed or clinician-diagnosed. The sequence was collected from a woman aged 30 to 39 who had been exposed to COVID-19. Specimen: PBMCs or T cells enriched from blood (not recorded which).

CDR3 protein: CASSLELGASTSNYGYTF. In DNA form, the CDR3 reads TGTGCCAGCAGCTTAGAATTGGGCGCGTCAACGTCTAACTATGGCTACACCTTC. This chain uses TRBV13 with TRBJ1-2; D is ambiguous. There are 18 residues in the CDR3. Trimming removed 1 base from V and 0 bases from J, with 18 bases in between. Germline V gene sequence: CDR1 PRHDT, CDR2 FYEKMQ (reference sequence).